These T cell receptor beta chains were read from a single sample in a study of cytomegalovirus exposure and HLA in healthy donors. Here immunoSEQ multiplex PCR was the method, and the copy in TCRdb shows in-frame clones only, minus some. Among around 230,000 clones, nearly 80% were seen once, and the ten largest hold roughly 1.9%. The sample was PBMCs. The receptors come from a male donor in good health and CMV-seronegative. Both conserved end residues are part of each CDR3. A D gene is named only where the DNA matches it firmly. Some rows have no size entry. The others give once, few or many, or a class for an expanded clone.

v_call	clone_size	d_call	j_call	cdr3_nt	cdr3_aa
TRBV28	-	TRBD1	TRBJ1-5	TGTGCCAGCAGATGGGGACAGTTAAATCAGCCCCAGCATTTT	CASRWGQLNQPQHF
TRBV5-5	-	-	TRBJ1-4	TGTGCCAGCAGCCACGGGGGGCAGGGTGATTATGAAAAACTGTTTTTT	CASSHGGQGDYEKLFF
TRBV7-2	-	-	TRBJ1-5	TGTGCCAGCAGCTTAGCCGGGGATCAGCCCCAGCATTTT	CASSLAGDQPQHF
TRBV4-2	-	-	TRBJ2-4	TGTGCCAGCAGCCAAGAAGAGGGTGGTCGGTCCTTAGCCAAAAACATTCAGTACTTC	CASSQEEGGRSLAKNIQYF
TRBV19	-	-	TRBJ1-2	TGTGCCAGTAGTACCAAGGGGTTAGCTAACTATGGCTACACCTTC	CASSTKGLANYGYTF
TRBV7-8	-	TRBD1	TRBJ1-1	TGTGCCAGCAGTCCTGCACGTTGGACAGGGAACACTGAAGCTTTCTTT	CASSPARWTGNTEAFF
TRBV19	-	-	TRBJ1-2	TGTGCCAGTAATATACAGGGATTGTATGGCTACACCTTC	CASNIQGLYGYTF
TRBV7-2	-	-	TRBJ2-3	TGTGCCAGCAGCTTAGTAGCAGATACGCAGTATTTT	CASSLVADTQYF
TRBV7-9	-	TRBD2	TRBJ2-7	TGTGCCAGCAGCCCCAACCGGACTAGCGGCCCCTCCTACGAGCAGTACTTC	CASSPNRTSGPSYEQYF
TRBV28	once	-	TRBJ2-6	TGTGCCAGCAGTTTATTCCCCGGTGTCACCTCTGGGGCCAACGTCCTGACTTTC	CASSLFPGVTSGANVLTF
TRBV28	-	TRBD2	TRBJ2-5	TGTGCCAGCACCCCTCGAGCGGGAGTCCGAAGGGAGCAGTACTTC	CASTPRAGVRREQYF
TRBV7-8	once	-	TRBJ2-2	TGTGCCATCGGTAATAGCGCGAACACCGGGGAGCTGTTTTTT	CAIGNSANTGELFF
TRBV9	-	TRBD1	TRBJ2-7	TGTGCCAGCAGCGATGGGACAGTAGGCTCCTACGAGCAGTACTTC	CASSDGTVGSYEQYF
TRBV9	-	TRBD2	TRBJ2-1	TGTGCCAGCAGCGTAGCTAGCGGGGGTTTTTACAATGAGCAGTTCTTC	CASSVASGGFYNEQFF
TRBV7-9	-	-	TRBJ2-7	TGTGCCAGCAGCTTAGCGCGAGGTCTACGGTACTTC	CASSLARGLRYF
TRBV18	once	TRBD2	TRBJ2-7	TGTGCCAGCTCACTCGGGGGAGGGCCCTACGAGCAGTACTTC	CASSLGGGPYEQYF
TRBV30	-	-	TRBJ1-1	TGTGCCTGGAGAGGATGGGGCTACACTGAAGCTTTCTTT	CAWRGWGYTEAFF
TRBV9	-	TRBD2	TRBJ2-5	TGTGCCAGCAGCGAGGGGTCTAGCGGATCAATCAGGGAGACCCAGTACTTC	CASSEGSSGSIRETQYF
TRBV5-1	-	TRBD2	TRBJ2-1	TGCGCCAGCAGCAGTGGACTAGCGGGGGGCTATAGCTCCTACAATGAGCAGTTCTTC	CASSSGLAGGYSSYNEQFF
TRBV19	-	TRBD1	TRBJ1-1	TGTGCCTCCCGGACAGGGTGGAACACTGAAGCTTTCTTT	CASRTGWNTEAFF
TRBV27	-	TRBD2	TRBJ2-2	TGTGCCAGCAGTTTATCGGCGGGAGGGAGAAACACCGGGGAGCTGTTTTTT	CASSLSAGGRNTGELFF
TRBV30	-	-	TRBJ2-7	TGTGCCTGGAGCTGGGACTTAGACGAGCAGTACTTC	CAWSWDLDEQYF
TRBV7-8	-	TRBD1	TRBJ1-2	TGTGCCAGCAGCTTCTCCCGGGACAGGGAATACGGCTACACCTTC	CASSFSRDREYGYTF
TRBV9	-	-	TRBJ2-2	TGTGCCAGCAGCGTAGATACAGGGTGGCGAGGCGGGGAGCTGTTTTTT	CASSVDTGWRGGELFF
TRBV13	-	-	TRBJ1-2	TGTGCCAGCAGTTTCAGGGTGAAGTCGGGCTACACCTTC	CASSFRVKSGYTF
TRBV19	-	-	TRBJ2-2	TGTGCCAGTAGCGACCGGGGCGGGGAGCTGTTTTTT	CASSDRGGELFF
TRBV10-3	-	-	TRBJ2-7	TGTGCCATCAGTGACGGGGGGCTTTTGAACGAGCAGTACTTC	CAISDGGLLNEQYF
TRBV28	-	-	TRBJ2-7	TGTGCCAGCGAACCGGGACAATCCTACGAGCAGTACTTC	CASEPGQSYEQYF
TRBV25-1	-	-	TRBJ1-4	TGTGCCAGCCTAGACCCCATGGCTAATGAAAAACTGTTTTTT	CASLDPMANEKLFF
TRBV2	-	-	TRBJ1-6	TGTGCCAGCAGCCCTAGTGGCAATTCACCCCTCCACTTT	CASSPSGNSPLHF
TRBV4-2	-	-	TRBJ1-5	TGTGCCAGCAGCCAGAGGGAGGGAGATCAGCCCCAGCATTTT	CASSQREGDQPQHF
TRBV27	-	-	TRBJ1-2	TGTGCCAGCAGTCCGAACTCCGCAGGATCTTATGGCTACACCTTC	CASSPNSAGSYGYTF
TRBV5-4	-	-	TRBJ2-3	TGTGCCAGCAGCTTCCGGGACTTAGGAACAGATACGCAGTATTTT	CASSFRDLGTDTQYF
TRBV28	-	-	TRBJ2-3	TGTGCCAGCCGCCCTGGGGGGAGCACAGATACGCAGTATTTT	CASRPGGSTDTQYF
TRBV28	-	-	TRBJ1-2	TGTGCCAGCAGTTTATCCCTAACAGGCCCCAATGGCTACACCTTC	CASSLSLTGPNGYTF